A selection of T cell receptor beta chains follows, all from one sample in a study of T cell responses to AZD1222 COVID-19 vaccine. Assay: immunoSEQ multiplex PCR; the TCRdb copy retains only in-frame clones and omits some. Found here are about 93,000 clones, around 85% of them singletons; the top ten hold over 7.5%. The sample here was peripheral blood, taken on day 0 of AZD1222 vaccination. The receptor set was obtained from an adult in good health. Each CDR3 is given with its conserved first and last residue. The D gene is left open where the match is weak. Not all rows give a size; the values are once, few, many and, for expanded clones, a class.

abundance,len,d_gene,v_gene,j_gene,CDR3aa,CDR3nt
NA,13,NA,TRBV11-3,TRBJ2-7,CASSLGGVPEQYF,TGTGCCAGCAGCTTAGGAGGCGTCCCCGAGCAGTACTTC
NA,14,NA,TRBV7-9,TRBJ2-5,CASSLGRGQETQYF,TGTGCCAGCAGCCTGGGGAGGGGGCAAGAGACCCAGTACTTC
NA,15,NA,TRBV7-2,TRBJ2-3,CASSYGGVGTDTQYF,TGTGCCAGCAGTTACGGCGGGGTTGGGACAGATACGCAGTATTTT
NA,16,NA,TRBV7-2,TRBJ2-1,CASSLGAGISYNEQFF,TGTGCCAGCAGCTTAGGGGCGGGAATCTCCTACAATGAGCAGTTCTTC
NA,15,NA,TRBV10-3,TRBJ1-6,CAISESGGSNSPLHF,TGTGCCATCAGTGAGTCTGGGGGTTCAAACTCACCCCTCCACTTT
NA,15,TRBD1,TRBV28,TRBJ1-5,CASRDRDHSNQPQHF,TGTGCCAGCAGAGACAGGGACCATAGCAATCAGCCCCAGCATTTT
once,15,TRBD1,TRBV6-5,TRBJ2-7,CASRPGQGATYEQYF,TGTGCCAGCAGACCGGGACAGGGGGCAACCTACGAGCAGTACTTC
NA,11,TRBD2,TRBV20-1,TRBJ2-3,CSALAGGPRYF,TGCAGTGCCCTAGCGGGAGGGCCAAGGTATTTT
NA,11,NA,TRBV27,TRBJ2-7,CASSPSYEQYF,TGTGCCAGCAGCCCCTCCTACGAGCAGTACTTC
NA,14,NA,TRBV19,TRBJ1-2,CASSIGVGTYGYTF,TGTGCCAGTAGTATAGGTGTCGGGACTTATGGCTACACCTTC
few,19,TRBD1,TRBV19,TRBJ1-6,CASSRRTGTSADLNSPLHF,TGTGCCAGTAGTCGCCGGACAGGGACTTCTGCAGATCTGAATTCACCCCTCCACTTT
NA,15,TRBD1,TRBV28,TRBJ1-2,CASSLTGGGRYGYTF,TGTGCCAGCAGTTTAACAGGGGGCGGCAGATATGGCTACACCTTC
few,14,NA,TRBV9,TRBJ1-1,CASSVAGAGTEAFF,TGTGCCAGCAGCGTAGCAGGGGCAGGAACTGAAGCTTTCTTT
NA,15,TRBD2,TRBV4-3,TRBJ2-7,CASSQGWGGPYEQYF,TGCGCCAGCAGCCAAGGTTGGGGGGGTCCCTACGAGCAGTACTTC
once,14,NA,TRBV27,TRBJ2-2,CASSLTVGTGELFF,TGTGCCAGCAGTTTAACGGTCGGGACCGGGGAGCTGTTTTTT
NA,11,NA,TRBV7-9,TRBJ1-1,CASSLLTEAFF,TGTGCCAGCAGCTTACTCACTGAAGCTTTCTTT
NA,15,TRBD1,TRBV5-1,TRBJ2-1,CASSLGQGAYNEQFF,TGCGCCAGCAGCTTGGGACAGGGGGCCTACAATGAGCAGTTCTTC
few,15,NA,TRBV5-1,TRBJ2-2,CASSLLQGSTGELFF,TGCGCCAGCAGCTTGCTCCAGGGCTCCACCGGGGAGCTGTTTTTT
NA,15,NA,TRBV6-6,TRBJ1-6,CASSFTGGKDSPLHF,TGTGCCAGCAGTTTCACGGGGGGCAAGGATTCACCCCTCCACTTT
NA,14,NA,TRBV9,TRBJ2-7,CASSVGVVPYEQYF,TGTGCCAGCAGCGTGGGGGTGGTCCCCTACGAGCAGTACTTC
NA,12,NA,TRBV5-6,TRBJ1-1,CASSLGKSEAFF,TGTGCCAGCAGCCTCGGAAAAAGTGAAGCTTTCTTT